There are many counts of the clone carrying this TCR beta chain. The CDR3 covers 12 residues. V was shortened by 7 bases and J by 4 bases, with 10 bases between the two germline ends. The germline gives CDR1 MNHNY, CDR2 SVGAGI (reference sequence). A single record per CDR3 protein comes from TCRdb applying MiXCR to the PCR reads. The sample has approximately 10,000 distinct CDR3 sequences, under 25% seen once. The sample belongs to a study of CXCR3 chemokines and chemotherapy response in bladder cancer. This material was obtained from a patient whose treatment included neoadjuvant chemotherapy. The sequence derives from a human donor with bladder cancer that did not respond to neoadjuvant chemotherapy. The rearrangement links TRBV6-6 to TRBJ1-2; the D is unclear. In DNA, the CDR3 is TGTGCCAGCAATCCCAGTGTCTATGGCTACACCTTC. It specifies CASNPSVYGYTF.